Each of the 27 T cell receptor beta chains below was sequenced from the same sample in a study of cytomegalovirus exposure and HLA in healthy donors (dated 2017 in TCRdb). Library construction relied on the immunoSEQ multiplex PCR assay. For the multiplex PCR, a mixture combining 60 forward primers for TCR Vbeta segments and 13 reverse primers for TCR Jbeta segments was used. The table comes from immuneACCESS by way of TCRdb, which keeps in-frame sequences with V and J called. Part of the clones is missing from these tables; in studies checked, under half for an unresolved V gene and the rest for unknown reasons. This sample comprises about 280,000 clones, approximately 90% of them detected only once. The ten top clones hold approximately 2.4% of the sample. What was sequenced was PBMCs. The receptors shown here come from a woman younger than 35 in good health and CMV-seronegative.

The chain uses TRBV15 and TRBJ1-6, with 7 bases that match TRBD1. Germline V CDR1 and CDR2: LNHNV, YYDKDF (reference sequence). The V and J ends lost 0 bases and 0 bases, in that order; junction bases with no gene match: 8. CDR3 length: 19 amino acids. This CDR3 is CATSRDRWDRSSYNSPLHF. In DNA form, the CDR3 reads TGTGCCACCAGCAGAGATCGGTGGGACAGAAGCTCCTATAATTCACCCCTCCACTTT.

This clone occurred once. The chain recombines TRBV19 with TRBJ2-1, with D perhaps TRBD2 (6 bases). CDR1 LNHDA and CDR2 SQIVND come from the germline V gene (reference sequence). V was shortened by 3 bases and J by 6 bases, with 15 bases between the two germline ends. The CDR3 runs to 15 residues. The CDR3 reads CASSIGPRAGNEQFF. In DNA form, the CDR3 reads TGTGCCAGTAGTATCGGCCCCCGAGCGGGCAATGAGCAGTTCTTC.

This CDR3 is CASSVTSGTGGNTIYF. CDR3 nucleotide sequence: TGCGCCAGCAGCGTGACCTCCGGGACAGGGGGAAACACCATATATTTT. V and J are TRBV5-1 and TRBJ1-3; 9 bases map to TRBD1. Germline CDR1 and CDR2: SGHRS and YFSETQ. This CDR3 has 16 amino acids. Unmatched junction bases numbered 9, after V lost 4 bases and J lost 4 bases.

CDR3 coding DNA: TGTGCCAGCAGGAAGGACAGGGATACTGAAGCTTTCTTT. Its translation: CASRKDRDTEAFF. The chain joins TRBV2 to TRBJ1-1; 8 nucleotides agree with TRBD1. The V gene's germline CDR1 is SNHLY and CDR2 FYNNEI. This CDR3 spans 13 amino acids. After removal of 6 bases from V and 5 bases from J, the junction contained 5 bases not matched to a gene.

J is TRBJ2-5 and V is TRBV15, with D possibly matching TRBD2 (5 bases). The germline CDR1 and CDR2 sequences are LNHNV and YYDKDF (reference sequence). Trimming stripped 5 bases from V and 0 bases from J, with 13 bases between. The CDR3 covers 15 residues. The CDR3 is CATSPWGADQETQYF. Here the CDR3 DNA reads TGTGCCACCAGCCCCTGGGGAGCGGACCAAGAGACCCAGTACTTC.

The V gene is TRBV9, the J gene TRBJ1-2; D ambiguous. Trimming took 3 bases from V and 8 from J, leaving 8 bases between them. The germline CDR1 and CDR2 sequences are SGDLS and YYNGEE. This CDR3 has 11 amino acids. The CDR3 nucleotides read TGTGCCAGCAGCGGGACTTGGGGCTACACCTTC. Its translation is CASSGTWGYTF.

V gene TRBV5-4 combines with J gene TRBJ1-4, with D maybe TRBD1 (5 bases). There are 14 residues in the CDR3. Trimming pared 4 bases from V and 8 bases from J, leaving 15 bases between. The germline gives CDR1 SGHNT, CDR2 YYREEE (reference sequence). Here the CDR3 reads CASSRDGGGEKLFF. As DNA, the CDR3 is TGTGCCAGCAGCCGGGACGGGGGAGGAGAAAAACTGTTTTTT.

The CDR3 nucleotides are TGCGCCAGCAGCTTGGCTACTGGGACAGGTCATGGCTACACCTTC. Translated: CASSLATGTGHGYTF. V and J are TRBV5-1 and TRBJ1-2, with 8 bases matching TRBD1. The CDR3 runs to 15 residues. J lost 6 bases, V lost 0 bases, and 7 bases had no gene match. CDR1 and CDR2 from the germline V gene are SGHRS and YFSETQ.

This chain joins TRBV18 and TRBJ1-6; D unclear. CDR3 length equals 14 residues. Germline CDR1 and CDR2: KGHSH and LQKENI. V was trimmed by 3 bases and J by 6 bases, leaving 9 bases between them. The CDR3: CASSPGEINSPLHF. The DNA for the CDR3 is TGTGCCAGCTCACCTGGAGAGATTAATTCACCCCTCCACTTT. Supplemented by reference TRBV18 and TRBJ1-6, the full variable domain reads NAGVMQNPRHLVRRRGQEARLRCSPMKGHSHVYWYRQLPEEGLKFMVYLQKENIIDESGMPKERFSAEFPKEGPSILRIQQVVRGDSAAYFCASSPGEINSPLHFGNGTRLTVT.

This chain uses TRBV6-6 with TRBJ1-2; 7 bases fit TRBD1. Germline V gene lookup returns CDR1 MNHNY and CDR2 SVGAGI (reference sequence). The CDR3 length is 15 residues. The ends lost 6 bases at V and 8 bases at J; junction bases unmatched: 15. CDR3 coding DNA: TGTGCCAGCAGATTAGGGGGCGAATCTCAGAAAGGCTACACCTTC. Its protein is CASRLGGESQKGYTF.

The J gene is TRBJ2-7, the V gene TRBV6-6, with D possibly TRBD1 on 6 matching bases. The V and J ends lost 2 bases and 4 bases respectively, with 12 bases between them. CDR1 and CDR2 from the germline V gene are MNHNY and SVGAGI (reference sequence). The CDR3 is made up of 14 amino acids. Here the CDR3 reads CASSYNRDGYEQYF. The CDR3 bases are TGTGCCAGCAGTTACAACAGGGACGGGTACGAGCAGTACTTC.

This chain links TRBV6-1 with TRBJ1-1, with 8 bases lining up with TRBD1. The CDR3 contains 15 residues. With 4 bases clipped from V and 2 bases from J, the junction kept 6 bases outside the gene matches. Per the germline V gene, CDR1 is MNHNS and CDR2 is SASEGT. The CDR3 DNA reads as TGTGCCAGCAGTGGACAGGGGCCGATTAACACTGAAGCTTTCTTT. Residues: CASSGQGPINTEAFF.

The V and J genes are TRBV30 and TRBJ1-3; tentative D call: TRBD1 (5 bases). The germline CDR1 and CDR2 sequences are GTSNPN and SVGIG (reference sequence). V lost 0 bases to trimming and J lost 4 bases, with 16 bases between them. This CDR3 comprises 16 residues. The CDR3, as DNA: TGTGCCTGGAGTGTAGCACGTACAAGGGGAGGAAACACCATATATTTT. Amino acids: CAWSVARTRGGNTIYF.

The genes are TRBV19 and TRBJ2-3; TRBD2 matches at 8 bases. In germline, CDR1 is LNHDA, CDR2 SQIVND (reference sequence). The CDR3 extends over 16 amino acids. J gave up 4 bases and V 3 bases, and 9 bases lay outside the gene matches. CDR3 bases: TGTGCCAGTAGTATCCGGGGGGGCCTAGGAGCAGATACGCAGTATTTT. Its protein is CASSIRGGLGADTQYF.

The chain combines TRBV30 with TRBJ1-6, with 7 bases fitting TRBD1. The CDR3 is made up of 18 amino acids. CDR1 is GTSNPN, CDR2 SVGIG, per germline (reference sequence). The V segment lost 3 bases and the J segment 8 bases; nucleotides outside the gene matches: 19. The CDR3 DNA is TGTGCCTGGAGCAGGGACAAGGGGGCCCCGAGAGGTGATTCACCCCTCCACTTT. As protein: CAWSRDKGAPRGDSPLHF.

The genes are TRBV5-1 and TRBJ1-2, with 9 bases fitting TRBD1. V trimming: 2 bases; J trimming: 8 bases; junction bases outside the gene matches: 10. The CDR3 extends over 15 amino acids. Germline V gene data show CDR1 as SGHRS and CDR2 as YFSETQ. The CDR3 coding sequence is TGCGCCAGCAGCTTCTCCGGGACAGGGATCGACGGCTACACCTTC. This codes for CASSFSGTGIDGYTF. The entire variable domain, with the rest obtained from reference TRBV5-1 and TRBJ1-2, is as follows: KAGVTQTPRYLIKTRGQQVTLSCSPISGHRSVSWYQQTPGQGLQFLFEYFSETQRNKGNFPGRFSGRQFSNSRSEMNVSTLELGDSALYLCASSFSGTGIDGYTFGSGTRLTVV.

This sequence joins TRBV2 and TRBJ2-7; the match to TRBD2 covers 7 bases. From germline, CDR1 is SNHLY and CDR2 FYNNEI. V shed 3 bases and J 5 bases; nucleotides not matched to a gene: 13. The CDR3 covers 16 residues. This chain's CDR3 is CASSDSREGSENEQYF. In DNA form, the CDR3 reads TGTGCCAGCAGTGACAGCAGGGAGGGGTCTGAGAACGAGCAGTACTTC.

This chain connects TRBV7-8 to TRBJ2-2; 11 bases match TRBD2. Germline V gene sequence: CDR1 SGHVS, CDR2 FQNEAQ. The CDR3 runs to 16 residues. J gave up 5 bases and V 5 bases, and 7 bases lay outside the gene matches. This chain's CDR3 is CASSPGRLAGTGELFF. Written as DNA, the CDR3 is TGTGCCAGCAGCCCAGGGCGACTAGCGGGGACCGGGGAGCTGTTTTTT.

This clone was seen a single time. Other DNA variants within this sample encode the same CDR3. The genes are TRBV6-5 and TRBJ2-5, with 11 bases fitting TRBD2. The J segment lost 2 bases and the V segment lost 6 bases, leaving 2 bases of the junction unmatched. The CDR3 spans 14 residues. CDR1 is MNHEY, CDR2 SVGAGI, per germline. In DNA, the CDR3 is TGTGCCAGCAGGCTAGCGGGGGGACAAGAGACCCAGTACTTC. The encoded protein is CASRLAGGQETQYF.

The J gene is TRBJ2-7, the V gene TRBV11-2; possibly TRBD2 for D (6 bases). V dropped 3 bases and J dropped 6 bases, with 12 bases sitting between them. This CDR3 region has 13 residues. Germline V lookup: CDR1 SGHAT, CDR2 FQNNGV. The CDR3 spells CASSFGGLGEQYF. The CDR3 DNA reads as TGTGCCAGCAGCTTTGGGGGGTTGGGCGAGCAGTACTTC.

This clone appeared a single time. V and J are TRBV2 and TRBJ1-2; D call uncertain. V was shortened by 1 base and J by 8 bases, with 8 bases between the two germline ends. Germline CDR1 SNHLY, CDR2 FYNNEI. The CDR3 is made up of 12 amino acids. CDR3 sequence: CASSEGLRGYTF. The CDR3 region has the DNA TGTGCCAGCAGTGAAGGGCTCCGAGGCTACACCTTC. The full variable domain, its missing parts supplied by reference TRBV2 and TRBJ1-2, is EPEVTQTPSHQVTQMGQEVILRCVPISNHLYFYWYRQILGQKVEFLVSFYNNEISEKSEIFDDQFSVERPDGSNFTLKIRSTKLEDSAMYFCASSEGLRGYTFGSGTRLTVV.

The chain is built from TRBV10-3 and TRBJ1-2, with TRBD1 as a possible D gene (5 bases). Per the germline V gene, CDR1 is ENHRY and CDR2 is SYGVKD. Trimming cost V 7 bases and J 8 bases, with 20 bases left between them. CDR3 size: 14 residues. The CDR3 region is CAITGTPLTEGYTF. In DNA form, the CDR3 reads TGTGCCATCACAGGGACTCCTTTAACCGAGGGCTACACCTTC.

V gene TRBV5-6 combines with J gene TRBJ1-5, with 7 positions matching TRBD1. This CDR3 comprises 15 residues. Germline V lookup: CDR1 SGHDT, CDR2 YYEEEE. J gave up 6 bases and V 0 bases, and 6 bases lay outside the gene matches. The DNA for the CDR3 is TGTGCCAGCAGCTTGGGGGGGACAGTAGGTCAGCCCCAGCATTTT. Residues: CASSLGGTVGQPQHF. The complete variable domain, with remaining parts taken from reference TRBV5-6 and TRBJ1-5, reads DAGVTQSPTHLIKTRGQQVTLRCSPKSGHDTVSWYQQALGQGPQFIFQYYEEEERQRGNFPDRFSGHQFPNYSSELNVNALLLGDSALYLCASSLGGTVGQPQHFGDGTRLSIL.

V usage is TRBV6-5 and J usage is TRBJ1-5, with D uncertain. Germline values: CDR1 MNHEY, CDR2 SVGAGI. The CDR3 sequence is 13 residues long. V lost 5 bases, J lost 4 bases, and 9 bases lay in between. CDR3 sequence reads: CASSEPGNQPQHF. The CDR3 DNA reads as TGTGCCAGCAGTGAGCCGGGGAATCAGCCCCAGCATTTT.

The chain carries TRBV5-8 and TRBJ1-6; 8 nucleotides agree with TRBD1. The length of the CDR3 is 19 residues. CDR1 and CDR2 (germline): SGHTS, YDEGEE. Unmatched junction bases numbered 20, after V lost 4 bases and J lost 8 bases. The CDR3 sequence is CASSLHLRTGKANDSPLHF. The DNA for the CDR3 is TGTGCCAGCAGCCTCCACCTGCGGACAGGGAAGGCAAACGATTCACCCCTCCACTTT.

This chain uses TRBV29-1 with TRBJ2-5, with a tentative D call TRBD1 (6 bases). Germline assignment: CDR1 SQVTM and CDR2 ANQGSEA. This CDR3 is 12 amino acids long. The V gene lost 4 bases and the J gene lost 5 bases, with 11 bases spanning the gap. CDR3 DNA sequence: TGCAGCGTTGCGGTCCAGGGGGAGACCCAGTACTTC. Its translation is CSVAVQGETQYF.

The rearrangement joins TRBV10-2 to TRBJ1-1; TRBD1 aligns across 9 bases. Germline V CDR1 and CDR2: WSHSY, SAAADI. This CDR3 region has 13 residues. V lost 11 bases and J lost 0; bases outside the gene matches: 4. CDR3 sequence reads: CAGRQGVNTEAFF. The CDR3 bases are TGCGCCGGTCGACAGGGGGTGAACACTGAAGCTTTCTTT.